This T cell receptor (beta chain) was documented in a study of blood T cell repertoires in COVID-19. The CDR3 contains 11 residues. Germline CDR1 reads MNHEY; CDR2 reads SVGAGI. V shed 10 bases and J shed 1 base, with 4 bases lying between them. Profiled with immunoSEQ multiplex PCR; TCRdb holds only in-frame clones, not every one. The top ten clones hold around 2.8% of a sample with 150,000 to 200,000 clones, around 74% of them seen once. Sequenced input: peripheral blood. The chain uses TRBV6-5 and TRBJ2-2, with D unresolved. This clonotype was sampled from a man in his 70s with acute or convalescent COVID-19. CDR3 region: CATRNTGELFF. Written as DNA, the CDR3 is TGTGCCACCCGGAACACCGGGGAGCTGTTTTTT.